This is a list of T cell receptor beta chains from one sample in a study of identical twins. TCRdb re-analysed the 5' RACE reads in MiXCR, keeping a single row per CDR3 protein. The top ten clones hold 9% to 10% of a sample with a few hundred thousand distinct CDR3 sequences, roughly a tenth of them seen once. Sequencing used memory T cells sorted from blood. These TCRs come from a man in his forties or fifties in good health. Each CDR3 is given with its conserved first and last residue. A D gene is named only where the DNA matches it firmly. Expanded clones are given a class, and other clones once, few, many or no size at all.

-,-,TRBJ2-3,TRBV7-9,TGTGCCAGCAGCTTAGGGGGGATTACGCAGTATTTT,CASSLGGITQYF
-,-,TRBJ2-7,TRBV27,TGTGCCAGCAGTTTACGCCGGGTTAGGACCTACGAGCAGTACTTC,CASSLRRVRTYEQYF
-,few,TRBJ2-3,TRBV5-5,TGTGCCAGCAGCTTTTCACCCAGAGATGCAGATACGCAGTATTTT,CASSFSPRDADTQYF
TRBD1,many,TRBJ2-6,TRBV24-1,TGTGCCACCAGTGAAGCCGGGACAGGGGGTGTCTCTGGGGCCAACGTCCTGACTTTC,CATSEAGTGGVSGANVLTF
-,-,TRBJ1-1,TRBV7-2,TGTGCCAGCAGCCTAAATACGGCGGGGACTGAAGCTTTCTTT,CASSLNTAGTEAFF
-,-,TRBJ1-5,TRBV19,TGTGCCAGCGGGATTTCGCCCCAGCATTTT,CASGISPQHF
-,few,TRBJ2-1,TRBV27,TGTGCCAGCATACGGAACGGTGAGCAGTTCTTC,CASIRNGEQFF
TRBD2,few,TRBJ2-1,TRBV28,TGTGCCAGCAGCCCGCCGGGACTAGCGGGAGGGCAGGGGAGCTCCTACAATGAGCAGTTCTTC,CASSPPGLAGGQGSSYNEQFF
TRBD1,few,TRBJ2-3,TRBV24-1,TGTGCCACCAGTGATTGGACAGGGGTGACAGATACGCAGTATTTT,CATSDWTGVTDTQYF
-,once,TRBJ1-3,TRBV7-9,TGTGCCAGCAGCTTACCAGGGTGCTCTGGAAACACCATATATTTT,CASSLPGCSGNTIYF
-,many,TRBJ2-7,TRBV21-1,TGTGCCAGCAGCAAAGGGACTTTGTTGGCCTACGAGCAGTACTTC,CASSKGTLLAYEQYF
-,many,TRBJ2-3,TRBV4-1,TGCGCCAGCAGCCGCCGGGAGATCACAGATACGCAGTATTTT,CASSRREITDTQYF
-,-,TRBJ2-5,TRBV7-2,TGTGCCAGCAGCTTACTCCCCGGAGAGACCCAGTACTTC,CASSLLPGETQYF
-,-,TRBJ1-2,TRBV30,TGTGCCTGGAGTAACCGACACGGAGACACCTTC,CAWSNRHGDTF
-,few,TRBJ1-6,TRBV6-5,TGTGCCAGCAGTTACTCCGACGGAAACCGTTCACCCCTCCACTTT,CASSYSDGNRSPLHF
-,many,TRBJ2-7,TRBV4-2,TGTGCCAGCAGCCAAGGATACGGAAGGAGCGGCGAGCAGTACTTC,CASSQGYGRSGEQYF
TRBD2,many,TRBJ2-1,TRBV10-3,TGTGCCATCAGTGAACACGCCGGGACTAGCGGGAGCAATGAGCAGTTCTTC,CAISEHAGTSGSNEQFF
-,many,TRBJ2-3,TRBV20-1,TGCAGTGCTAGACTTGTTCCGACAGGCAGGGCAGATACGCAGTATTTT,CSARLVPTGRADTQYF
-,many,TRBJ2-2,TRBV20-1,TGCAGTGCGGGACCCCCGGACACCGGGGAGCTGTTTTTT,CSAGPPDTGELFF
-,-,TRBJ2-6,TRBV6-2/TRBV6-3,TGTGCCAGCAGCCTCGAGGGTGGTGGGGCCAACGTCCTGACTTTC,CASSLEGGGANVLTF
TRBD1,many,TRBJ1-3,TRBV20-1,TGCAGTGCACCGCTCACAGGGGCTGGAAACACCATATATTTT,CSAPLTGAGNTIYF
TRBD2,many,TRBJ2-1,TRBV7-2,TGTGCCAGCAGCTCGGGACTAGCGGGGGAGGGGCAGTTCTTC,CASSSGLAGEGQFF
TRBD2,-,TRBJ2-1,TRBV7-2,TGTGCCAGCAGATCATCTAGCGGGAGGTGGGGTGAGCAGTTCTTC,CASRSSSGRWGEQFF
-,few,TRBJ2-1,TRBV18,TGTGCCAGCTCACCTGCGAGTGAGGGAGTCCCAAACTTC,CASSPASEGVPNF
-,many,TRBJ1-1,TRBV19,TGTGCCAGTAGTCCATACAGAGGGGGTAGGGGTGAAGCTTTCTTT,CASSPYRGGRGEAFF
-,many,TRBJ1-2,TRBV12-3/TRBV12-4,TGTGCCAGCAGTAATCAGGGGCTTGGCTACACCTTC,CASSNQGLGYTF
-,many,TRBJ2-7,TRBV5-1,TGCGCCAGCAGCTTATGGACGGGTACCTACGAGCAGTACTTC,CASSLWTGTYEQYF
-,-,TRBJ1-1,TRBV4-1,TGCGCCAGCAGCCAAGATGAGGGCAGGGTGAACACTGAAGCTTTCTTT,CASSQDEGRVNTEAFF
TRBD1,few,TRBJ1-6,TRBV11-2,TGTGCCAGCAGCTCCCGGACAGGGGTGTGGTACCATAATTCACCCCTCCACTTT,CASSSRTGVWYHNSPLHF
-,few,TRBJ1-1,TRBV7-9,TGTGCCAGCAGCCCAGAGGGGAACACTGAAGCTTTCTTT,CASSPEGNTEAFF
-,many,TRBJ2-1,TRBV11-2,TGTGCCAGCAGCCCCTATAGCAGAACTGAGCAGTTCTTC,CASSPYSRTEQFF
-,-,TRBJ2-5,TRBV27,TGTGCCAGCCGGAGGGGCTGGGCGGTCGAGACCCAGTACTTC,CASRRGWAVETQYF
TRBD1,-,TRBJ1-1,TRBV5-1,TGCGCCAGCAGCTGGACAGGGCGGAACACTGAAGCTTTCTTT,CASSWTGRNTEAFF
-,few,TRBJ1-1,TRBV7-2,TGTGCCAGCAGCCACGGGACAACCAACACTGAAGCTTTCTTT,CASSHGTTNTEAFF
-,many,TRBJ2-1,TRBV20-1,TGCAGTGCCCCCAGACAGGAAAGGGGCTATGAGCAGTTCTTC,CSAPRQERGYEQFF
-,many,TRBJ1-2,TRBV29-1,TGCAGCGTTGATAGGGGCCACGGTAGTGGCTACACCTTC,CSVDRGHGSGYTF
-,many,TRBJ1-1,TRBV28,TGTGCCAGCAACAAGTCGGGGGCGGGCTTCTTT,CASNKSGAGFF
-,-,TRBJ2-6,TRBV28,TGTGCCAGCAGAGAACAGGGGGCCAACGTCCTGACTTTC,CASREQGANVLTF
TRBD2,many,TRBJ2-7,TRBV10-3,TGTGCCATCAGGACAACGGGACTAGGGTCCTACGAGCAGTACTTC,CAIRTTGLGSYEQYF
TRBD2,few,TRBJ2-3,TRBV5-1,TGCGCCAGCAGCTTGGGGACTAGCGGGGGCACAGATACGCAGTATTTT,CASSLGTSGGTDTQYF
-,many,TRBJ2-5,TRBV20-1,TGCAGTGCTAGATACCCCACAGGGATCGAGACCCAGTACTTC,CSARYPTGIETQYF
-,few,TRBJ2-5,TRBV5-8,TGTGCCAGCAGCTTGTGGGACAACCAAGAGACCCAGTACTTC,CASSLWDNQETQYF
-,-,TRBJ1-1,TRBV28,TGTGCCAGTCACGGGGACACGGTGAACACTGAAGCTTTCTTT,CASHGDTVNTEAFF
-,many,TRBJ2-1,TRBV4-2,TGTGCCAGCAGCAGATTGGAGCCGAAGAGCTCCTACAATGAGCAGTTCTTC,CASSRLEPKSSYNEQFF
TRBD1,few,TRBJ2-1,TRBV12-3/TRBV12-4,TGTGCCAGCAGCCTAAGGGACAGGGGTGGGGGTGAGCAGTTCTTC,CASSLRDRGGGEQFF
-,many,TRBJ2-1,TRBV27,TGTGCCAGCTCTTGGAGCAGCTCCTACAATGAGCAGTTCTTC,CASSWSSSYNEQFF
-,-,TRBJ2-2,TRBV9,TGTGCCAGCAGCTTCGGGACATCCGGGGAGCTGTTTTTT,CASSFGTSGELFF
TRBD1,many,TRBJ2-1,TRBV19,TGTGCCAGCGAGGGACAGGGGATCAATGAGCAGTTCTTC,CASEGQGINEQFF
-,-,TRBJ2-3,TRBV6-1,TGTGCCAGCAGCGCGGGAAACACAGATACGCAGTATTTT,CASSAGNTDTQYF
TRBD1,few,TRBJ1-6,TRBV11-2,TGTGCCAGCAGCTTAGAAGGACAGGGAGGGAATTCACCCCTCCACTTT,CASSLEGQGGNSPLHF
-,few,TRBJ2-7,TRBV19,TGTGCCAGTAGTATGTCCACCAACTACGAGCAGTACTTC,CASSMSTNYEQYF
-,many,TRBJ2-1,TRBV4-3,TGCGCCAGCAGCCAACTTGAAAATGAGCAGTTCTTC,CASSQLENEQFF
-,-,TRBJ2-1,TRBV12-3/TRBV12-4,TGTGCCAGCAGTTTTTTCGACCAGAGCTCCTACAATGAGCAGTTCTTC,CASSFFDQSSYNEQFF
-,many,TRBJ2-7,TRBV27,TGTGCCAGCAGTTTATTGGGCGGCTCCTACGAGCAGTACTTC,CASSLLGGSYEQYF
-,many,TRBJ2-1,TRBV7-7,TGTGCTAGCAGCTTAGACTACAACAAGAATGAGCAGTTCTTC,CASSLDYNKNEQFF